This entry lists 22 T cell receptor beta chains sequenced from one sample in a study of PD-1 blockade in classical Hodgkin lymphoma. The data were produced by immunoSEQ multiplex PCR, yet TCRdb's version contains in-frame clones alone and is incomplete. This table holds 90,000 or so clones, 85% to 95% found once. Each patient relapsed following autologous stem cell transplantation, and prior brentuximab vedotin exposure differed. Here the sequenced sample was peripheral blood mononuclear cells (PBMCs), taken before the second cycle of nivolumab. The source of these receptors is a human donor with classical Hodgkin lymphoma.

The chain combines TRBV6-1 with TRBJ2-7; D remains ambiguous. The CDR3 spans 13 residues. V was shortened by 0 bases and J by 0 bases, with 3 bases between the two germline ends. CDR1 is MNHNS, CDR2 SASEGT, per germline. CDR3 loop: CASSEAPSYEQYF. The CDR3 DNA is TGTGCCAGCAGTGAAGCTCCCTCCTACGAGCAGTACTTC.

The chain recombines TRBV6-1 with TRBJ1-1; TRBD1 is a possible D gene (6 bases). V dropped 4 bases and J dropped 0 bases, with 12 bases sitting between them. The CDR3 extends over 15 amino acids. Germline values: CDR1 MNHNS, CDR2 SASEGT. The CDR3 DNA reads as TGTGCCAGCAGTGGAAGGACAGCCATGAACACTGAAGCTTTCTTT. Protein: CASSGRTAMNTEAFF.

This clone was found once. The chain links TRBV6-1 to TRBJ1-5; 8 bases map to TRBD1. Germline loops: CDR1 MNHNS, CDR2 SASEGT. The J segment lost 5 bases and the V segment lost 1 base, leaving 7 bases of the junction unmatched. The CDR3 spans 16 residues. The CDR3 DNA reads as TGTGCCAGCAGTGAAGACAGGACAGGGAGCCATCAGCCCCAGCATTTT. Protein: CASSEDRTGSHQPQHF.

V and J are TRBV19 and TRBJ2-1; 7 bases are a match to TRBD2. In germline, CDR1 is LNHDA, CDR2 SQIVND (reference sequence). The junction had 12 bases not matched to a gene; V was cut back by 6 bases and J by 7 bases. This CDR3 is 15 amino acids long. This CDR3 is CASSWDYPLGNEQFF. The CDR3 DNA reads TGTGCCAGTAGCTGGGACTACCCCTTGGGGAATGAGCAGTTCTTC.

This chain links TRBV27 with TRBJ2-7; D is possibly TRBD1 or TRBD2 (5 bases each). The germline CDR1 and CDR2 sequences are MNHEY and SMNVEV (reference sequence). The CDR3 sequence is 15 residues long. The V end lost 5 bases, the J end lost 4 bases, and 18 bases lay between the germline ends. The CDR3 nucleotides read TGTGCCAGCAGTATCCGGGGCTCCCTAAGGTACGAGCAGTACTTC. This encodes CASSIRGSLRYEQYF.

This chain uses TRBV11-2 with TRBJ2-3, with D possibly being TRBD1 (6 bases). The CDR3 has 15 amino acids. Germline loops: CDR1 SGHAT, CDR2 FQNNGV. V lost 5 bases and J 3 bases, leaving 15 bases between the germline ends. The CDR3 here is CASSTRDRLTDTQYF. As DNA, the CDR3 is TGTGCCAGCAGCACCCGAGACAGGTTAACAGATACGCAGTATTTT.

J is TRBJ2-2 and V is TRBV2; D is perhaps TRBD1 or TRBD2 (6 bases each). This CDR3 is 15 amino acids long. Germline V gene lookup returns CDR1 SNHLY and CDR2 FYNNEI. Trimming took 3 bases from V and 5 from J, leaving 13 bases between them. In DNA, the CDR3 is TGTGCCAGCAGTGAGTGGCAGGGGAGGACCGGGGAGCTGTTTTTT. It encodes CASSEWQGRTGELFF.

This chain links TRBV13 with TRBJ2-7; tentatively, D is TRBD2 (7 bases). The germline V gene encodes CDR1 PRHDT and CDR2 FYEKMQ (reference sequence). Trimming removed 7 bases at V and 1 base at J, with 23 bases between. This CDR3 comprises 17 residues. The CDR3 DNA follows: TGTGCCAGCACTATAAGCCGGGGGGCGGGAAAATCCTACGAGCAGTACTTC. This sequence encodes CASTISRGAGKSYEQYF.

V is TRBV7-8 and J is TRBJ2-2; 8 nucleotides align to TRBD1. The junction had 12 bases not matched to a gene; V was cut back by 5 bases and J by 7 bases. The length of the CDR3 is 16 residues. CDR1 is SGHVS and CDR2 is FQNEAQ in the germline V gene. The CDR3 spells CASSAWTGSTLGELFF. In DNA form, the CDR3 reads TGTGCCAGCAGCGCGTGGACAGGGTCCACCCTCGGGGAGCTGTTTTTT.

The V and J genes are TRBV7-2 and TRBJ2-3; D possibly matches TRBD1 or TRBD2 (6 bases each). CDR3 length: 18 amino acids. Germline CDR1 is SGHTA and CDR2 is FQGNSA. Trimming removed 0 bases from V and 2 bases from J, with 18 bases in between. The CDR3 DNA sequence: TGTGCCAGCAGCTTAGCAGTATCTACGGGGGCCCTCACAGATACGCAGTATTTT. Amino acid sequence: CASSLAVSTGALTDTQYF.

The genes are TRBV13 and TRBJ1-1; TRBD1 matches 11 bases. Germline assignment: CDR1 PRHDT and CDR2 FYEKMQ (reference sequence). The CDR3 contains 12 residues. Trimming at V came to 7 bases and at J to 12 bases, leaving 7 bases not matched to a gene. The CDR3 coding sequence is TGTGCCAGCAAAAAGGACAGGGGGCTGCCTTTCTTT. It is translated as CASKKDRGLPFF.

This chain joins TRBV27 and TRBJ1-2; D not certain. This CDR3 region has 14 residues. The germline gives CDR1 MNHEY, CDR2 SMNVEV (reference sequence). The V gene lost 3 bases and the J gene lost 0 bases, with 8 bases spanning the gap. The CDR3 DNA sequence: TGTGCCAGCAGTTTTGGAAAATCTAACTATGGCTACACCTTC. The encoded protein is CASSFGKSNYGYTF.

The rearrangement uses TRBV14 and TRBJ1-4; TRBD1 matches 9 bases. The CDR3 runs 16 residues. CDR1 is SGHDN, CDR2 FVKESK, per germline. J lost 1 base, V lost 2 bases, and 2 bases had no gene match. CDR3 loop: CASSQPDRGTNEKLFF. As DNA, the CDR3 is TGTGCCAGCAGCCAACCGGACAGGGGAACTAATGAAAAACTGTTTTTT. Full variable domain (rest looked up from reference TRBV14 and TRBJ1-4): EAGVTQFPSHSVIEKGQTVTLRCDPISGHDNLYWYRRVMGKEIKFLLHFVKESKQDESGMPNNRFLAERTGGTYSTLKVQPAELEDSGVYFCASSQPDRGTNEKLFFGSGTQLSVL.

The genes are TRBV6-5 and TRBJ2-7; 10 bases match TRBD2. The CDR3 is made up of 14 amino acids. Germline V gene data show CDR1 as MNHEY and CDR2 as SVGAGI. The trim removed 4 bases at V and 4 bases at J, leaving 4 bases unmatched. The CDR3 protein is CASSSSSGSYEQYF. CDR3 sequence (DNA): TGTGCCAGCAGTTCTTCTAGCGGGAGTTACGAGCAGTACTTC.

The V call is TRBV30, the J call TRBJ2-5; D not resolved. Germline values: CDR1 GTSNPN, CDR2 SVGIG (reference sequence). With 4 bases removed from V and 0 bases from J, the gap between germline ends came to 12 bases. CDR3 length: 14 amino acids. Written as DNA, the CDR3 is TGTGCCTGGAATTCGGTTCCGAACCAAGAGACCCAGTACTTC. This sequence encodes CAWNSVPNQETQYF.

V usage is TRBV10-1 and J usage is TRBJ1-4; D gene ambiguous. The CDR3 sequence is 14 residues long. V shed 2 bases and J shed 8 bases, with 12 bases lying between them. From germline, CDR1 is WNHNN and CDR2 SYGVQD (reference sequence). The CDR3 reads CASSEIVGGEKLFF. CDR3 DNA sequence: TGCGCCAGCAGTGAGATCGTAGGCGGGGAAAAACTGTTTTTT.

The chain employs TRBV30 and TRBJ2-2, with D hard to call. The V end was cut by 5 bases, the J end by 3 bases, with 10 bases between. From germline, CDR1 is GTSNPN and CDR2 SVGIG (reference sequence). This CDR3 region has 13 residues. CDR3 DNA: TGTGCCTGGGCAGGACGGGACACCGGGGAGCTGTTTTTT. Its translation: CAWAGRDTGELFF.

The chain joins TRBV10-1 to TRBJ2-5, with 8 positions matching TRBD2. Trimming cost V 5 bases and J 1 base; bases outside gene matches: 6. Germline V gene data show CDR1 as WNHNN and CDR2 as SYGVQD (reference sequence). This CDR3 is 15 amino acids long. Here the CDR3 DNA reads TGCGCCAGCAGTCCGGGACTAGGATTCCAAGAGACCCAGTACTTC. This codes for CASSPGLGFQETQYF.

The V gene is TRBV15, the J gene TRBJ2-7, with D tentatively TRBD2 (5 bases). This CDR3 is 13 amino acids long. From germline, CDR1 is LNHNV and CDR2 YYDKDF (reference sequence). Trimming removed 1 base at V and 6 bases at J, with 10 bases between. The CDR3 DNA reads TGTGCCACCAGCAGAGGCCGGGGTTCCGAGCAGTACTTC. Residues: CATSRGRGSEQYF.

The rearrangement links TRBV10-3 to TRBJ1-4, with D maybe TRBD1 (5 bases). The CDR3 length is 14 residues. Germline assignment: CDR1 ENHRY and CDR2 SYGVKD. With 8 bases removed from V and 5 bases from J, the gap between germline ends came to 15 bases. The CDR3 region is CAIRNGTLNEKLFF. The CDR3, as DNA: TGTGCCATCCGGAACGGGACCCTCAATGAAAAACTGTTTTTT.

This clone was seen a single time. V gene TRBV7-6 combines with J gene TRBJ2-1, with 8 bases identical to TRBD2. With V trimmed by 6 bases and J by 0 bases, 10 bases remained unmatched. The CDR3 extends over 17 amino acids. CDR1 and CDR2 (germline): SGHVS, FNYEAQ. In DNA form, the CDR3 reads TGTGCCAGCAGTATAATGACAAGCGGGAGCTCCTACAATGAGCAGTTCTTC. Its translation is CASSIMTSGSSYNEQFF.

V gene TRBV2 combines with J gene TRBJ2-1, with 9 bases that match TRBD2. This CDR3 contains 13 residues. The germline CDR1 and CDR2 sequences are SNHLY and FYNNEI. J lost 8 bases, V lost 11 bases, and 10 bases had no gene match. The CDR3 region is CAGNSGSVDEQFF. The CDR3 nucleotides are TGTGCCGGGAATAGCGGGAGTGTTGATGAGCAGTTCTTC.